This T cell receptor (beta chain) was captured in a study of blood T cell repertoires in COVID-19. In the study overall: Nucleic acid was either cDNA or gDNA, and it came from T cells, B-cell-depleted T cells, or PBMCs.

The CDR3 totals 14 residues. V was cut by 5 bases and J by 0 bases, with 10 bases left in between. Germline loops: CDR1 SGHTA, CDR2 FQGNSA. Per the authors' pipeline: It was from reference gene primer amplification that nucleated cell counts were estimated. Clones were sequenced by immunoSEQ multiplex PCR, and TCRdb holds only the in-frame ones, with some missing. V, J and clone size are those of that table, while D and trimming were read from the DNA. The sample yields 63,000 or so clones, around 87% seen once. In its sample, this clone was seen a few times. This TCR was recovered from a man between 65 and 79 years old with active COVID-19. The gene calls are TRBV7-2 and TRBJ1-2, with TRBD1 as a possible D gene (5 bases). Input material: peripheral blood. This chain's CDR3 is CASSPRGANYGYTF. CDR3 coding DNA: TGTGCCAGCAGCCCACGGGGGGCTAACTATGGCTACACCTTC.